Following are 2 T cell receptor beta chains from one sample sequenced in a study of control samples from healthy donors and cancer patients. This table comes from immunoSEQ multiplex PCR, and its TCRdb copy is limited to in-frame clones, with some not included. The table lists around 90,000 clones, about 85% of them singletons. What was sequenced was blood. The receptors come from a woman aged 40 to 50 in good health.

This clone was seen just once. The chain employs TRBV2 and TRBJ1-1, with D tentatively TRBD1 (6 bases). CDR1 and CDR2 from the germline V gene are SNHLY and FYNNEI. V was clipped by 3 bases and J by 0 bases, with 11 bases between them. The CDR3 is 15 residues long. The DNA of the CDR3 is TGTGCCAGCAGTGACCCGGGACATCTGAACACTGAAGCTTTCTTT. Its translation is CASSDPGHLNTEAFF. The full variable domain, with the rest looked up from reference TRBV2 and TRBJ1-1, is EPEVTQTPSHQVTQMGQEVILRCVPISNHLYFYWYRQILGQKVEFLVSFYNNEISEKSEIFDDQFSVERPDGSNFTLKIRSTKLEDSAMYFCASSDPGHLNTEAFFGQGTRLTVV.

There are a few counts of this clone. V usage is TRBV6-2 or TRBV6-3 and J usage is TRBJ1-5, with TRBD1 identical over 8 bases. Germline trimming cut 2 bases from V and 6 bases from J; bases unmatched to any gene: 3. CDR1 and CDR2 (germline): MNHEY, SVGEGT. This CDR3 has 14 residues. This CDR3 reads CASSYQGATQPQHF. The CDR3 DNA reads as TGTGCCAGCAGTTACCAGGGGGCGACTCAGCCCCAGCATTTT.